A selection of T cell receptor beta chains follows, all from one sample in a study of shared clonotypes between healthy human individuals. Here immunoSEQ multiplex PCR was the method, and the copy in TCRdb shows in-frame clones only, minus some. The table has about 1.1 million clones, more than 75% seen once. The specimen sequenced was memory CD4+ T cells from PBMCs. Every receptor here comes from a man between 18 and 29 years old in good health. Some clones in this sample may be carry-over from other donors' samples. Both conserved end residues are part of each CDR3. D genes are given only for firm matches. Rows give clone size only sometimes, using once, few, many, or a class for an expanded clone.

>TRBJ2-5|TRBD1|TRBV19|.
TGTGCCAGTAGCGACAGGGGCTGGGAGACCCAGTACTTC
CASSDRGWETQYF
>TRBJ1-1|.|TRBV30|few
TGTGCCTGGAGTGTTGGGACCCCGAACACTGAAGCTTTCTTT
CAWSVGTPNTEAFF
>TRBJ1-4|.|TRBV28|.
TGTGCCAGCGACGGACGGCCTAATGAAAAACTGTTTTTT
CASDGRPNEKLFF
>TRBJ2-3|.|TRBV4-2|.
TGTGCCAGCAGCCCCAGGGCCAGGCCCCAAGCAGATACGCAGTATTTT
CASSPRARPQADTQYF
>TRBJ2-1|TRBD2|TRBV18|.
TGTGCCAGCTCACCATTTAGCGGGAGGTCCTACAATGAGCAGTTCTTC
CASSPFSGRSYNEQFF
>TRBJ2-1|TRBD2|TRBV10-3|.
TGTGCCATCTCAAGCGGGAGAGGCGATGAGCAGTTCTTC
CAISSGRGDEQFF
>TRBJ2-7|.|TRBV13|.
TGTGCCAGCAGCTTTCGCGGGCAGTACTACGAGCAGTACTTC
CASSFRGQYYEQYF
>TRBJ2-7|.|TRBV5-6|.
TGTGCCAGCGAGCGGAGACAGTTCTCGGCAAGCGAGCAGTACTTC
CASERRQFSASEQYF
>TRBJ1-2|.|TRBV25-1|.
TGTGCCAGCAGTGAAGAGGACACCCCCACCTTC
CASSEEDTPTF
>TRBJ1-4|.|TRBV9|.
TGTGCCAGCAGCGCGGGGGGAGCTAATGAAAAACTGTTTTTT
CASSAGGANEKLFF
>TRBJ1-2|TRBD1|TRBV5-1|.
TGCGCCAGCAGCTTGGCCGACAGGGCCCAAAGCTACACCTTC
CASSLADRAQSYTF
>TRBJ2-5|TRBD2|TRBV29-1|.
TGCAGCGTTGCAAGAGGGAGGGCCGGGGAGACCCAGTACTTC
CSVARGRAGETQYF
>TRBJ2-3|TRBD2|TRBV5-4|.
TGTGCCAGCAGACCTGGACTAGCGGGACCCACAGATACGCAGTATTTT
CASRPGLAGPTDTQYF
>TRBJ2-1|.|TRBV7-9|.
TGTGCCAGCAGCCGCATTTCCGGCGAGGGGAGTGTCTTC
CASSRISGEGSVF
>TRBJ1-2|.|TRBV6-5|.
TGTGCCAGCAGTTACTCGATAAGGGGACACTATGGCTACACCTTC
CASSYSIRGHYGYTF
>TRBJ1-2|TRBD1|TRBV9|few
TGTGCCAGCAGCGTAGCGGACAGGGGCAAAGGCTACACCTTC
CASSVADRGKGYTF
>TRBJ1-1|TRBD1|TRBV18|few
TGTGCCAGCTCATTGGGACAGGGTCTTACTGAAGCTTTCTTT
CASSLGQGLTEAFF
>TRBJ2-7|.|TRBV7-6|.
TGTGCCAGCAGCCCCCAGCCGGCGGGCTCCTACGAGCAGTACTTC
CASSPQPAGSYEQYF
>TRBJ2-5|TRBD1|TRBV4-1|.
TGCGCCAGCAGCCAATCAGGGGGCACAGGGTTTGAGACCCAGTACTTC
CASSQSGGTGFETQYF
>TRBJ1-2|.|TRBV5-1|.
TGCGCCAGCAGCTTGACGGTGGACTATGGCTACACCTTC
CASSLTVDYGYTF
>TRBJ2-2|.|TRBV25-1|.
TGTGCCAGCAGTGAGGCCGGGACAAAGAACACCGGGGAGCTGTTTTTT
CASSEAGTKNTGELFF
>TRBJ1-1|.|TRBV28|.
TGTGCCAGCAGTTTCATCTCCCCAGGCAACACTGAAGCTTTCTTT
CASSFISPGNTEAFF
>TRBJ1-3|.|TRBV4-3|.
TGCGCCAGCAGCCAAAAAGGGGCGTCCGGAAACACCATATATTTT
CASSQKGASGNTIYF
>TRBJ2-7|.|TRBV10-2|.
TGCGCCAGCAGTGAAAAGGGGGTCTACTACGAGCAGTACTTC
CASSEKGVYYEQYF
>TRBJ1-5|.|TRBV9|.
TGTGCCAGCAGCGTAGGAGATAGCAATCAGCCCCAGCATTTT
CASSVGDSNQPQHF
>TRBJ2-7|TRBD2|TRBV5-1|.
TGCGCCAGCAGCTTGATTGGACTAGCTCACGAGCAGTACTTC
CASSLIGLAHEQYF
>TRBJ2-7|.|TRBV4-3|.
TGCGCCAGCAGCCAAGAGGGGAATCCTCCCTACGAGCAGTACTTC
CASSQEGNPPYEQYF
>TRBJ2-1|TRBD2|TRBV19|.
TGTGCCAGTAGTCCCCGGGGATTAGCGGGAGGGTGGAATGAGCAGTTCTTC
CASSPRGLAGGWNEQFF
>TRBJ1-1|.|TRBV5-1|.
TGCGCCAGCAGCCTCGGAGGCAACACTGAAGCTTTCTTT
CASSLGGNTEAFF
>TRBJ1-2|.|TRBV6-1|.
TGTGCCAGCAGAGTCAGGGATGGCTACACCTTC
CASRVRDGYTF
>TRBJ2-7|.|TRBV21-1|.
TGTGCCAGCAGCAAAGAGGGACAGGCCTACGAGCAGTACTTC
CASSKEGQAYEQYF
>TRBJ2-7|TRBD2|TRBV5-5|.
TGTGCCAGCAGCTTGGTTACAGCGGGGTCCTCCTACGAGCAGTACTTC
CASSLVTAGSSYEQYF
>TRBJ2-5|TRBD2|TRBV7-2|.
TGTGCCAGCAGCTTAAGTGCTAGCGGGAGAAGAGAGACCCAGTACTTC
CASSLSASGRRETQYF
>TRBJ1-3|.|TRBV4-1|.
TGCGCCGAAAGGGCAGTTCGTGAGAGCTCTGGAAACACCATATATTTT
CAERAVRESSGNTIYF
>TRBJ2-5|TRBD1|TRBV19|.
TGTGCCAGTTCTACAGGGGCCCGGGAGACCCAGTACTTC
CASSTGARETQYF
>TRBJ2-1|.|TRBV20-1|.
TGCAGTGCAGGAAGCAATGAGCAGTTCTTC
CSAGSNEQFF
>TRBJ2-3|TRBD2|TRBV5-1|.
TGCGCCAGCAGCGCACTAGCGGGAGGGCCTCGGGGCACAGATACGCAGTATTTT
CASSALAGGPRGTDTQYF
>TRBJ1-2|.|TRBV6-1|few
TGTGCCAGCAGTCCCTACAGGGCCCACTATGGCTACACCTTC
CASSPYRAHYGYTF
>TRBJ2-7|.|TRBV28|.
TGTGCCAGCGGCCTGCCCCACGAGCAGTACTTC
CASGLPHEQYF